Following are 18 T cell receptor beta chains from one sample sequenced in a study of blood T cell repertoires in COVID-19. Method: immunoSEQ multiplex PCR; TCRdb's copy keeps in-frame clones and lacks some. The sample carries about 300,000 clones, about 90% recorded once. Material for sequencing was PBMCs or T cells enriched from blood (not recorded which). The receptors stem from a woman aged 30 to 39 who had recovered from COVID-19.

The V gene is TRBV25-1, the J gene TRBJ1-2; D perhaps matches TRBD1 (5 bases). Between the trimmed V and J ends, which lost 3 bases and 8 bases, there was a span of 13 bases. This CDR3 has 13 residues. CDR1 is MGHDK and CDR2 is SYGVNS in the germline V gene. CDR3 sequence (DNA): TGTGCCAGCAGTGACCCCGGCCCAGGGGGCTACACCTTC. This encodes CASSDPGPGGYTF.

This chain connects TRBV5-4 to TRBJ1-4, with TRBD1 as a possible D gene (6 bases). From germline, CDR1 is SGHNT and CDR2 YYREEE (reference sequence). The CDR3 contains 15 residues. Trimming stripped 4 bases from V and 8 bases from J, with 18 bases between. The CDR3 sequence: CASSGQVGQGEKLFF. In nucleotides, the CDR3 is TGTGCCAGCAGCGGGCAGGTGGGACAAGGAGAAAAACTGTTTTTT.

Here the CDR3 reads CASSPDRTNPYGYTF. Written as DNA, the CDR3 is TGCGCCAGCAGCCCCGACCGGACTAACCCCTATGGCTACACCTTC. The gene calls are TRBV4-3 and TRBJ1-2, with no clear D. The V gene lost 4 bases and the J gene lost 4 bases, with 16 bases spanning the gap. The length of the CDR3 is 15 residues. Germline V gene lookup returns CDR1 LGHNA and CDR2 YSLEER.

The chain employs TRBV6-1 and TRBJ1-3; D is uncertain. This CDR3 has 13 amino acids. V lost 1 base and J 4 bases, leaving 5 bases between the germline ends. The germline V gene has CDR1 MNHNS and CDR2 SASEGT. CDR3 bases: TGTGCCAGCAGTGAAGGGAGAGGAAACACCATATATTTT. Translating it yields CASSEGRGNTIYF.

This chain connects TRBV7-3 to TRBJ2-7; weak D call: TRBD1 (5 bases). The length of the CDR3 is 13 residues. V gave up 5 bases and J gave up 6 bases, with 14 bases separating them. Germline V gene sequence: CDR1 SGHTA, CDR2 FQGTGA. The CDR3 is CASSIDSVGEQYF. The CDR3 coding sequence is TGTGCCAGCAGCATTGACAGCGTCGGCGAGCAGTACTTC.

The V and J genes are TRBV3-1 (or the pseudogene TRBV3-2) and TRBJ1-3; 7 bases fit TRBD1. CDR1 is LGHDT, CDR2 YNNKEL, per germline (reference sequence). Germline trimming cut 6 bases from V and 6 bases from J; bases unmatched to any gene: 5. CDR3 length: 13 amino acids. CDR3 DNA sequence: TGTGCCAGCAGACCGGGACAGCTAAACACCATATATTTT. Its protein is CASRPGQLNTIYF.

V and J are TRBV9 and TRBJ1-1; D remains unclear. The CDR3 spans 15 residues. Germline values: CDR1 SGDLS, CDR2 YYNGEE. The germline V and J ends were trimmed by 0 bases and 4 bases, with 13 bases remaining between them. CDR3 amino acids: CASSVEWYRGTEAFF. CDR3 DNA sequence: TGTGCCAGCAGCGTAGAGTGGTACCGGGGCACTGAAGCTTTCTTT.

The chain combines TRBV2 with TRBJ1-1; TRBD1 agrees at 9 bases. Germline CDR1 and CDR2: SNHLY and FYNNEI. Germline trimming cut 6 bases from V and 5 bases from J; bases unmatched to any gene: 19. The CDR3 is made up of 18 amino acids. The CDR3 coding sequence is TGTGCCAGCAGGAAACACGTAGGGACAGGGATCGGAGATACTGAAGCTTTCTTT. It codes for CASRKHVGTGIGDTEAFF.

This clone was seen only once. CDR3 amino acids: CASSRGQRNSPLHF. For the CDR3, the DNA is TGTGCCAGCAGCCGCGGACAGAGAAATTCACCCCTCCACTTT. This chain uses TRBV14 with TRBJ1-6, with D possibly TRBD1 on 6 matching bases. The CDR3 totals 14 residues. Per germline, CDR1 SGHDN and CDR2 FVKESK. With 4 bases removed from V and 7 bases from J, the gap between germline ends came to 11 bases.

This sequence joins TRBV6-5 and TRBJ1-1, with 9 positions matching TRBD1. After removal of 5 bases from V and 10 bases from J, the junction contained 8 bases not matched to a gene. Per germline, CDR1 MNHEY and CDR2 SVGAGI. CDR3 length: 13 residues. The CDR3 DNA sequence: TGTGCCAGCAGTCCGTGGACAGGGGCAGGAGCTTTCTTT. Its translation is CASSPWTGAGAFF.

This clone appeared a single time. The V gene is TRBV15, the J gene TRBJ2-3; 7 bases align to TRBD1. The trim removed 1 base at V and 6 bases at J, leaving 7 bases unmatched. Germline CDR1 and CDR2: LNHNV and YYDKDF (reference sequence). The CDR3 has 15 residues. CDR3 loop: CATSRGDRVWDTQYF. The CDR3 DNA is TGTGCCACCAGCAGAGGAGACAGGGTGTGGGATACGCAGTATTTT.

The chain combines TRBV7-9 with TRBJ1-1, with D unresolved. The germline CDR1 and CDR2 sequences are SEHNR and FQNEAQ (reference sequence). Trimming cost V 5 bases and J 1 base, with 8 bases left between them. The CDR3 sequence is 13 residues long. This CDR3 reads CASSNPGNTEAFF. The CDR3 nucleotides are TGTGCCAGCAGCAACCCAGGGAACACTGAAGCTTTCTTT. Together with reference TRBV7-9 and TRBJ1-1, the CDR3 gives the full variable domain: DTGVSQNPRHKITKRGQNVTFRCDPISEHNRLYWYRQTLGQGPEFLTYFQNEAQLEKSRLLSDRFSAERPKGSFSTLEIQRTEQGDSAMYLCASSNPGNTEAFFGQGTRLTVV.

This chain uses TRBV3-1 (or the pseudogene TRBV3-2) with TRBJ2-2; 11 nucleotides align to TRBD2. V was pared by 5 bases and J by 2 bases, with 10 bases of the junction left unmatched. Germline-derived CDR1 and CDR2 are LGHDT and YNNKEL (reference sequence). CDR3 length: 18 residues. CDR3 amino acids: CASSTRLGLAENTGELFF. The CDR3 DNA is TGTGCCAGCAGCACACGTCTGGGACTAGCGGAAAACACCGGGGAGCTGTTTTTT.

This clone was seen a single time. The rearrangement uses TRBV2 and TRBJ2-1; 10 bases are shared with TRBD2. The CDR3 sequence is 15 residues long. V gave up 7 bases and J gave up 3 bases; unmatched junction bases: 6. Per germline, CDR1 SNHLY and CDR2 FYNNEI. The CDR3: CASTLAGGRYNEQFF. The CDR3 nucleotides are TGTGCCAGCACCTTAGCGGGGGGACGCTACAATGAGCAGTTCTTC.

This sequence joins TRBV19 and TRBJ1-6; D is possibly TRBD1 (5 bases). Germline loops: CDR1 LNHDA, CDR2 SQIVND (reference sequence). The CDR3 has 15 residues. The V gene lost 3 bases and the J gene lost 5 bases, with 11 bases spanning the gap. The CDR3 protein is CASSIEPQDNSPLHF. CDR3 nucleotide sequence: TGTGCCAGTAGTATCGAGCCACAGGATAATTCACCCCTCCACTTT.

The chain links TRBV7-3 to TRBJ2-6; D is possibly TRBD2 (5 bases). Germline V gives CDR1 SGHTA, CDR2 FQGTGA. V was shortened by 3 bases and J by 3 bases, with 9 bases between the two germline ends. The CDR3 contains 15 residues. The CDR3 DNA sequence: TGTGCCAGCAGCTTTACGAGGGTTGGGGCCAACGTCCTGACTTTC. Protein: CASSFTRVGANVLTF.

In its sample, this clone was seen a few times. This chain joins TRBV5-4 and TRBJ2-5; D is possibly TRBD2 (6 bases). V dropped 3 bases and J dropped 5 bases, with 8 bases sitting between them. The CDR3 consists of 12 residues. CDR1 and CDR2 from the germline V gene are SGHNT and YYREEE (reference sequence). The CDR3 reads CASSWGVETQYF. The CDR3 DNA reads TGTGCCAGCAGCTGGGGGGTGGAGACCCAGTACTTC.

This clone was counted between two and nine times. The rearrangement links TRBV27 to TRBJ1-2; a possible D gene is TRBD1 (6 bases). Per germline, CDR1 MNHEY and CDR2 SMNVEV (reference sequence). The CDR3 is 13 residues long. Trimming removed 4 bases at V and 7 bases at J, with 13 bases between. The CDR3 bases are TGTGCCAGCAGTTGGGGGCGTAGGGGTGGCTACACCTTC. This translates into CASSWGRRGGYTF.